Listed here are 17 T cell receptor beta chains from one sample, sequenced in a study of T cell responses to AZD1222 COVID-19 vaccine. Assay: immunoSEQ multiplex PCR; the TCRdb copy retains only in-frame clones and omits some. This sample yields about 140,000 clones, of which more than 90% are seen a single time; approximately 3.4% belongs to the top ten. The starting material was peripheral blood, obtained on day 0 of AZD1222 vaccination. All receptors come from an adult in good health.

This clone was found a few times. The CDR3 loop reads CATSDSGGHYQPQHF. The CDR3 DNA is TGTGCCACCAGTGATTCAGGGGGTCATTATCAGCCCCAGCATTTT. The rearrangement joins TRBV24-1 to TRBJ1-5, with 7 bases aligning to TRBD1. Losses at the gene ends were 2 bases for V and 5 bases for J; bases not matched to a gene: 5. Germline V gene sequence: CDR1 KGHDR, CDR2 SFDVKD. This CDR3 contains 15 residues.

J is TRBJ2-3 and V is TRBV6-5; TRBD2 matches at 7 bases. The CDR3 runs to 15 residues. The ends lost 6 bases at V and 6 bases at J; junction bases unmatched: 12. In germline, CDR1 is MNHEY, CDR2 SVGAGI. The CDR3, as DNA: TGTGCCAGCAGACCGACGGGACTAAGACGGGATACGCAGTATTTT. This translates into CASRPTGLRRDTQYF.

This chain connects TRBV25-1 to TRBJ1-2, with D hard to call. CDR1 and CDR2 (germline): MGHDK, SYGVNS. The V end was cut by 4 bases, the J end by 11 bases, with 14 bases between. CDR3 length: 12 amino acids. For the CDR3, the DNA is TGTGCCAGCAGTGGCGACATTTTGCGGTACACCTTC. Its translation is CASSGDILRYTF.

The genes are TRBV12-3 or TRBV12-4 and TRBJ1-1; a weak D match, TRBD1 (5 bases). This CDR3 has 12 residues. V was pared by 4 bases and J by 6 bases, with 9 bases between. Here the CDR3 DNA reads TGTGCCAGCAGTTCCCGGGGCCCTGAAGCTTTCTTT. This encodes CASSSRGPEAFF.

The rearrangement uses TRBV6-5 and TRBJ2-7, with D perhaps given as TRBD1 or TRBD2 (5 bases each). The V and J ends lost 0 bases and 2 bases respectively, with 11 bases between them. Germline V gene lookup returns CDR1 MNHEY and CDR2 SVGAGI. This CDR3 contains 15 residues. CDR3 sequence reads: CASSYSRDGAYEQYF. CDR3 nucleotides: TGTGCCAGCAGTTACTCCCGGGACGGAGCCTACGAGCAGTACTTC.

The V call is TRBV12-5, the J call TRBJ2-1, with 9 positions matching TRBD2. The J segment lost 7 bases and the V segment lost 2 bases, leaving 15 bases of the junction unmatched. CDR1 and CDR2 from the germline V gene are LGHNT and FRNRAP. The CDR3 has 18 residues. The DNA of the CDR3 is TGTGCTAGTGGTTTGCCGCCAAGCATAGCGGGAGTACGGAATGAGCAGTTCTTC. Its translation is CASGLPPSIAGVRNEQFF.

The rearrangement joins TRBV13 to TRBJ1-4; the match to TRBD1 covers 7 bases. CDR1 PRHDT and CDR2 FYEKMQ come from the germline V gene (reference sequence). The CDR3 consists of 13 residues. V shed 10 bases and J 4 bases; nucleotides not matched to a gene: 6. The CDR3, as DNA: TGTGCCACCGCGACAGGGAATAATGAAAAACTGTTTTTT. It codes for CATATGNNEKLFF.

The chain has TRBV27 and TRBJ1-6; D is unclear. From germline, CDR1 is MNHEY and CDR2 SMNVEV (reference sequence). V lost 2 bases and J 9 bases, leaving 26 bases between the germline ends. The CDR3 spans 19 residues. Here the CDR3 DNA reads TGTGCCAGCAGTTTACCGCCCCGGTTCTGGGCGGCCTTGGGTTCACCCCTCCACTTT. Its protein is CASSLPPRFWAALGSPLHF.

The chain combines TRBV24-1 with TRBJ2-5; 11 bases are shared with TRBD2. This CDR3 region has 17 residues. V was pared by 3 bases and J by 5 bases, with 10 bases of the junction left unmatched. CDR1 KGHDR and CDR2 SFDVKD come from the germline V gene. CDR3 DNA: TGTGCCACCAGTGATCCAACTAGCGGGAGTGCACTGGAGACCCAGTACTTC. Translating gives CATSDPTSGSALETQYF.

The chain joins TRBV7-9 to TRBJ2-5; D uncertain. This CDR3 contains 13 residues. Looked up from germline, CDR1 is SEHNR and CDR2 is FQNEAQ (reference sequence). With 5 bases removed from V and 4 bases from J, the gap between germline ends came to 11 bases. The CDR3 reads CASSRRLGETQYF. The DNA of the CDR3 is TGTGCCAGCAGCCGAAGGCTAGGAGAGACCCAGTACTTC.

V is TRBV28 and J is TRBJ1-1; TRBD1 is a possible D gene (6 bases). The germline V gene has CDR1 MDHEN and CDR2 SYDVKM. The CDR3 consists of 17 residues. V lost 3 bases and J lost 5, with 22 bases in between. This CDR3 reads CASSLPPVEGGGTEAFF. CDR3 nucleotides: TGTGCCAGCAGTTTGCCCCCGGTGGAGGGGGGAGGGACTGAAGCTTTCTTT.

This clone was counted a single time. The rearrangement links TRBV11-3 to TRBJ2-3, with a tentative D call TRBD2 (5 bases). This CDR3 has 19 residues. Germline V lookup: CDR1 SGHNT, CDR2 YENEEA. Trimming removed 5 bases at V and 4 bases at J, with 28 bases between. CDR3 coding DNA: TGTGCCAGCAGCCTCTCCCTCTATCTCAGCGGCAGAACATCAGATACGCAGTATTTT. The encoded protein is CASSLSLYLSGRTSDTQYF.

The gene calls are TRBV5-1 and TRBJ1-2; D not certain. The CDR3 has 14 amino acids. The ends were cut back, 0 bases at V and 8 bases at J, with 14 bases in the middle. The germline V gene encodes CDR1 SGHRS and CDR2 YFSETQ. CDR3 bases: TGCGCCAGCAGCTTGGCCCAGGACGTTCGGGGCTACACCTTC. This encodes CASSLAQDVRGYTF. Using reference TRBV5-1 and TRBJ1-2 for the parts outside the CDR3, the full variable domain is KAGVTQTPRYLIKTRGQQVTLSCSPISGHRSVSWYQQTPGQGLQFLFEYFSETQRNKGNFPGRFSGRQFSNSRSEMNVSTLELGDSALYLCASSLAQDVRGYTFGSGTRLTVV.

V is TRBV19 and J is TRBJ1-1; D not resolved. The V end lost 7 bases, the J end lost 0 bases, and 3 bases lay between the germline ends. The CDR3 totals 11 residues. The V gene's germline CDR1 is LNHDA and CDR2 SQIVND (reference sequence). The CDR3 DNA follows: TGTGCCAGTACCCTGAACACTGAAGCTTTCTTT. It is translated as CASTLNTEAFF.

The chain combines TRBV7-3 with TRBJ2-7; TRBD1 might be the D (5 bases). Trimming shortened V by 1 base and J by 5 bases, and 15 bases separated the two germline ends. Germline V gene data show CDR1 as SGHTA and CDR2 as FQGTGA. The CDR3 has 15 amino acids. In nucleotides, the CDR3 is TGTGCCAGCAGCTTAATCCCAGGGCCGGATGACGAGCAGTACTTC. It translates to CASSLIPGPDDEQYF. The full variable domain, with the rest looked up from reference TRBV7-3 and TRBJ2-7, is GAGVSQTPSNKVTEKGKYVELRCDPISGHTALYWYRQSLGQGPEFLIYFQGTGAADDSGLPNDRFFAVRPEGSVSTLKIQRTERGDSAVYLCASSLIPGPDDEQYFGPGTRLTVT.

The genes are TRBV7-9 and TRBJ1-2; the match to TRBD1 covers 8 bases. The CDR3 is made up of 14 amino acids. CDR1 is SEHNR, CDR2 FQNEAQ, per germline (reference sequence). V shed 5 bases, J shed 7 bases, and the junction held 9 bases outside the gene matches. The CDR3 here is CASSTTDRVRGYTF. Written as DNA, the CDR3 is TGTGCCAGCAGCACCACGGACAGGGTCCGTGGCTACACCTTC. Complete variable domain (other parts from reference TRBV7-9 and TRBJ1-2): DTGVSQNPRHKITKRGQNVTFRCDPISEHNRLYWYRQTLGQGPEFLTYFQNEAQLEKSRLLSDRFSAERPKGSFSTLEIQRTEQGDSAMYLCASSTTDRVRGYTFGSGTRLTVV.

The chain joins TRBV5-1 to TRBJ1-1; D remains ambiguous. Germline loops: CDR1 SGHRS, CDR2 YFSETQ. The CDR3 loop spans 14 amino acids. The V end lost 0 bases, the J end lost 0 bases, and 6 bases lay between the germline ends. This CDR3 is CASSLVDLNTEAFF. The DNA of the CDR3 is TGCGCCAGCAGCTTGGTTGACCTGAACACTGAAGCTTTCTTT.